The 22 T cell receptor beta chains in this list originate from one sample, sequenced in a study of glioma-infiltrating T cells. Using RNA template, CDR3s of TCR alpha and beta were amplified with iRepertoire arm-PCR. One entry per CDR3 protein results from TCRdb running MiXCR on the multiplex PCR reads. This table has around 390,000 distinct CDR3 sequences, less than 50% appearing once. Material: glioma tissue, nonneoplastic brain tissue, or PBMCs (not recorded which). The origin of the receptors is a human donor with low-grade glioma or glioblastoma, undergoing nonglioma brain surgery, or in good health (not recorded which).

V usage is TRBV20-1 and J usage is TRBJ2-7; 13 bases are shared with TRBD2. V dropped 5 bases and J dropped 6; count of bases not matched to a gene: 7. This CDR3 has 14 amino acids. Germline CDR1 reads DFQATT; CDR2 reads SNEGSKA (reference sequence). CDR3 DNA: TGCAGTGCTCCGAGGACTAGCGGGAGTGGCGAGCAGTACTTC. It is translated as CSAPRTSGSGEQYF.

The chain carries TRBV4-1 and TRBJ2-2; D not certain. V was shortened by 0 bases and J by 3 bases, with 8 bases between the two germline ends. In germline, CDR1 is MGHRA, CDR2 YSYEKL. This CDR3 spans 15 amino acids. CDR3 in DNA: TGCGCCAGCAGCCAAGAGAATAGTTACACCGGGGAGCTGTTTTTT. Encoded protein: CASSQENSYTGELFF.

The sample holds a few counts of this clonotype. The chain has TRBV28 and TRBJ2-7; the match to TRBD2 covers 7 bases. The CDR3 loop spans 13 amino acids. In germline, CDR1 is MDHEN, CDR2 SYDVKM. V was clipped by 7 bases and J by 0 bases; unmatched bases: 3. The DNA for the CDR3 is TGTGCCAGCAATGGCGGGAGCTCCTACGAGCAGTACTTC. Translating gives CASNGGSSYEQYF.

Note on this clonotype: The junction departs from germline at one end; a sequencing error may be responsible. CDR3 nucleotides: TGCGCCAGCAGCCAAGGGGCAGGGGGCCGAAGCACAGATACGCAGTATTTT. This translates into CASSQGAGGRSTDTQYF. The V gene is TRBV7-2, the J gene TRBJ2-3; the match to TRBD1 covers 8 bases. The germline V gene has CDR1 SGHTA and CDR2 FQGNSA. The CDR3 runs 17 residues. Based on the CDR3 plus reference TRBV7-2 and TRBJ2-3, the full variable domain is GAGVSQSPSNKVTEKGKDVELRCDPISGHTALYWYRQSLGQGLEFLIYFQGNSAPDKSGLPSDRFSAERTGGSVSTLTIQRTQQEDSAVYLCASSQGAGGRSTDTQYFGPGTRLTVL.

This clonotype was counted a few times. V is TRBV29-1 and J is TRBJ1-1, with D possibly being TRBD1 (5 bases). The CDR3 is 15 residues long. Between the trimmed V and J ends, which lost 6 bases and 4 bases, there was a span of 21 bases. Germline V gene sequence: CDR1 SQVTM, CDR2 ANQGSEA. As DNA, the CDR3 is TGCAGCGTAGCTCTCGGGGCCAAGGCGTTCACTGAAGCTTTCTTT. Amino acid sequence: CSVALGAKAFTEAFF.

J is TRBJ1-2 and V is TRBV4-2; D is undetermined. CDR3 length: 14 residues. Trimming removed 5 bases at V and 5 bases at J, with 15 bases between. Germline V gene lookup returns CDR1 LGHNA and CDR2 YNFKEQ. CDR3 nucleotide sequence: TGTGCCAGCAGCGCCGATTACACGGGATATGGCTACACCTTC. As protein: CASSADYTGYGYTF.

J is TRBJ2-7 and V is TRBV7-2, with D perhaps assigned TRBD1 or TRBD2 (5 bases each). The CDR3 has 14 residues. Germline V gives CDR1 SGHTA, CDR2 FQGNSA. Trimming removed 5 bases at V and 1 base at J, with 12 bases between. The CDR3 sequence: CASSGFGGSYEQYF. The CDR3 DNA is TGTGCCAGCAGCGGGTTTGGGGGTTCCTACGAGCAGTACTTC.

This clonotype was seen only a few times. The chain is built from TRBV4-2 and TRBJ1-5; D not certain. Trimming pared 0 bases from V and 7 bases from J, leaving 16 bases between. Germline V gene sequence: CDR1 LGHNA, CDR2 YNFKEQ. This CDR3 comprises 16 residues. DNA of the CDR3: TGTGCCAGCAGCCAAGAGAGCGCGCCGATCGGGCAGCCCCAGCATTTT. Translation gives CASSQESAPIGQPQHF.

This clonotype was picked up a small number of times. The chain uses TRBV11-2 and TRBJ2-3; D is unclear. Between the trimmed V and J ends, which lost 5 bases and 0 bases, there was a span of 15 bases. Per germline, CDR1 SGHAT and CDR2 FQNNGV. CDR3 length: 16 amino acids. The CDR3 DNA reads TGTGCCAGCAGCCTACGGTTCGACGGGAGCACAGATACGCAGTATTTT. Its translation is CASSLRFDGSTDTQYF.

With respect to this clonotype: The CDR3 does not close with the conserved phenylalanine or tryptophan, likely indicating a read error. The rearrangement joins TRBV6-6 to TRBJ2-1; the D call may be TRBD1 or TRBD2 (6 bases each). The V end was cut by 5 bases, the J end by 2 bases, with 16 bases between. This CDR3 has 16 residues. Germline loops: CDR1 MNHNY, CDR2 SVGAGI (reference sequence). This chain's CDR3 is CASSPSPGGPYNEQFS. The CDR3, as DNA: TGTGCCAGCAGTCCAAGCCCCGGGGGCCCCTACAATGAGCAGTTCTCC.

This clonotype was counted between two and nine times. The chain uses TRBV28 and TRBJ2-7, with D perhaps TRBD1 (5 bases). Germline V CDR1 and CDR2: MDHEN, SYDVKM. Trimming shortened V by 7 bases and J by 3 bases, and 13 bases separated the two germline ends. The CDR3 is 13 residues long. CDR3: CASTWGGVYEQYF. The CDR3 DNA follows: TGTGCCAGCACCTGGGGCGGAGTCTACGAGCAGTACTTC.

There are many counts of this clonotype. The chain links TRBV28 to TRBJ2-5, with 7 nucleotides matching TRBD1. The CDR3 is 14 residues long. CDR1 MDHEN and CDR2 SYDVKM come from the germline V gene. Trimming at V came to 4 bases and at J to 9 bases, leaving 11 bases not matched to a gene. CDR3 in DNA: TGTGCCAGCAGTTCGCGAGACAGGGAAGGGGCCCAGTACTTC. It is translated as CASSSRDREGAQYF.

About this clonotype: A read error may be the cause here, since a much bigger clone is one base away. The rearrangement joins TRBV20-1 to TRBJ2-1; 11 nucleotides align to TRBD2. Germline CDR1 DFQATT, CDR2 SNEGSKA (reference sequence). The CDR3 is 14 amino acids. The CDR3 loop reads CIATGTSGNNEQFF. Written as DNA, the CDR3 is TGCATTGCTACCGGGACTAGCGGTAACAATGAGCAGTTCTTC.

Notes on this clonotype: A read error may produce the germline difference seen at one junction end. V is TRBV27 and J is TRBJ2-5; D call uncertain. This CDR3 has 17 amino acids. Germline values: CDR1 MNHEY, CDR2 SMNVEV (reference sequence). The CDR3 nucleotides read TGTGCCAGCAGTTTATTAGGTTTTGGCCAGATTGGAGAGACCCTGTACTTC. This codes for CASSLLGFGQIGETLYF.

CDR3 protein: CATSRDRDSEETQYF. DNA for the CDR3: TGTGCCACCAGCAGAGATCGGGACAGTGAAGAGACCCAGTACTTC. This chain uses TRBV15 with TRBJ2-5, with 7 positions matching TRBD1. Germline trimming cut 0 bases from V and 3 bases from J; bases unmatched to any gene: 4. Germline lookup yields CDR1 LNHNV and CDR2 YYDKDF (reference sequence). CDR3 length: 15 residues.

CDR3 loop: CASSIGGTPETQYF. CDR3 coding DNA: TGTGCCAGTAGTATAGGCGGCACACCGGAGACCCAGTACTTC. The chain carries TRBV19 and TRBJ2-5; D is uncertain. Trimming removed 1 base at V and 5 bases at J, with 11 bases between. The germline V gene encodes CDR1 LNHDA and CDR2 SQIVND (reference sequence). The CDR3 extends over 14 amino acids.

In DNA, the CDR3 is TGCAGTGCTAGAGATCCCCTCCTCACAGATACGCAGTATTTT. Its protein is CSARDPLLTDTQYF. This chain uses TRBV20-1 with TRBJ2-3; D ambiguous. With 0 bases removed from V and 2 bases from J, the gap between germline ends came to 9 bases. CDR1 is DFQATT and CDR2 is SNEGSKA in the germline V gene (reference sequence). This CDR3 has 14 residues.

This clonotype was picked up many times. J is TRBJ2-7 and V is TRBV6-2 or TRBV6-3; D possibly corresponds to TRBD2 (5 bases). The V and J ends lost 5 bases and 3 bases respectively, with 17 bases between them. The germline V gene has CDR1 MNHEY and CDR2 SVGEGT. This CDR3 contains 15 residues. DNA of the CDR3: TGTGCCAGCAGTACCCCCTCGCGCGGGTTCTACGAGCAGTACTTC. Its protein is CASSTPSRGFYEQYF.

This clonotype was detected a few times. The V and J genes are TRBV7-9 and TRBJ2-1; D ambiguous. CDR1 SEHNR and CDR2 FQNEAQ come from the germline V gene (reference sequence). The CDR3 totals 12 residues. V was clipped by 3 bases and J by 7 bases, with 7 bases between them. CDR3 region: CASSFGSNEQFF. CDR3 DNA: TGTGCCAGCAGCTTCGGCTCGAATGAGCAGTTCTTC.

V gene TRBV18 combines with J gene TRBJ1-3, with a tentative D call TRBD1 (5 bases). The CDR3 sequence is 12 residues long. V was pared by 3 bases and J by 10 bases, with 10 bases between. Germline CDR1 KGHSH, CDR2 LQKENI. In DNA, the CDR3 is TGTGCCAGCTCACCCCCAGGGAGGACCATATATTTT. Its translation: CASSPPGRTIYF.

This clonotype was seen many times. The genes are TRBV27 and TRBJ2-7; D perhaps matches TRBD2 (6 bases). This CDR3 has 16 amino acids. Trimming took 4 bases from V and 3 from J, leaving 19 bases between them. Germline-derived CDR1 and CDR2 are MNHEY and SMNVEV (reference sequence). CDR3 residues: CASSSWDGRDGYEQYF. CDR3 DNA: TGTGCCAGCAGTTCGTGGGACGGGCGGGATGGCTACGAGCAGTACTTC.

The chain combines TRBV7-9 with TRBJ2-6; 8 positions agree with TRBD2. The CDR3 length is 18 residues. Germline loops: CDR1 SEHNR, CDR2 FQNEAQ (reference sequence). J was trimmed by 0 bases and V by 5 bases; bases with no gene match: 9. The CDR3 coding sequence is TGTGCCAGCAGCGCCGGGGGGGGGCCAACCTCTGGGGCCAACGTCCTGACTTTC. It specifies CASSAGGGPTSGANVLTF.